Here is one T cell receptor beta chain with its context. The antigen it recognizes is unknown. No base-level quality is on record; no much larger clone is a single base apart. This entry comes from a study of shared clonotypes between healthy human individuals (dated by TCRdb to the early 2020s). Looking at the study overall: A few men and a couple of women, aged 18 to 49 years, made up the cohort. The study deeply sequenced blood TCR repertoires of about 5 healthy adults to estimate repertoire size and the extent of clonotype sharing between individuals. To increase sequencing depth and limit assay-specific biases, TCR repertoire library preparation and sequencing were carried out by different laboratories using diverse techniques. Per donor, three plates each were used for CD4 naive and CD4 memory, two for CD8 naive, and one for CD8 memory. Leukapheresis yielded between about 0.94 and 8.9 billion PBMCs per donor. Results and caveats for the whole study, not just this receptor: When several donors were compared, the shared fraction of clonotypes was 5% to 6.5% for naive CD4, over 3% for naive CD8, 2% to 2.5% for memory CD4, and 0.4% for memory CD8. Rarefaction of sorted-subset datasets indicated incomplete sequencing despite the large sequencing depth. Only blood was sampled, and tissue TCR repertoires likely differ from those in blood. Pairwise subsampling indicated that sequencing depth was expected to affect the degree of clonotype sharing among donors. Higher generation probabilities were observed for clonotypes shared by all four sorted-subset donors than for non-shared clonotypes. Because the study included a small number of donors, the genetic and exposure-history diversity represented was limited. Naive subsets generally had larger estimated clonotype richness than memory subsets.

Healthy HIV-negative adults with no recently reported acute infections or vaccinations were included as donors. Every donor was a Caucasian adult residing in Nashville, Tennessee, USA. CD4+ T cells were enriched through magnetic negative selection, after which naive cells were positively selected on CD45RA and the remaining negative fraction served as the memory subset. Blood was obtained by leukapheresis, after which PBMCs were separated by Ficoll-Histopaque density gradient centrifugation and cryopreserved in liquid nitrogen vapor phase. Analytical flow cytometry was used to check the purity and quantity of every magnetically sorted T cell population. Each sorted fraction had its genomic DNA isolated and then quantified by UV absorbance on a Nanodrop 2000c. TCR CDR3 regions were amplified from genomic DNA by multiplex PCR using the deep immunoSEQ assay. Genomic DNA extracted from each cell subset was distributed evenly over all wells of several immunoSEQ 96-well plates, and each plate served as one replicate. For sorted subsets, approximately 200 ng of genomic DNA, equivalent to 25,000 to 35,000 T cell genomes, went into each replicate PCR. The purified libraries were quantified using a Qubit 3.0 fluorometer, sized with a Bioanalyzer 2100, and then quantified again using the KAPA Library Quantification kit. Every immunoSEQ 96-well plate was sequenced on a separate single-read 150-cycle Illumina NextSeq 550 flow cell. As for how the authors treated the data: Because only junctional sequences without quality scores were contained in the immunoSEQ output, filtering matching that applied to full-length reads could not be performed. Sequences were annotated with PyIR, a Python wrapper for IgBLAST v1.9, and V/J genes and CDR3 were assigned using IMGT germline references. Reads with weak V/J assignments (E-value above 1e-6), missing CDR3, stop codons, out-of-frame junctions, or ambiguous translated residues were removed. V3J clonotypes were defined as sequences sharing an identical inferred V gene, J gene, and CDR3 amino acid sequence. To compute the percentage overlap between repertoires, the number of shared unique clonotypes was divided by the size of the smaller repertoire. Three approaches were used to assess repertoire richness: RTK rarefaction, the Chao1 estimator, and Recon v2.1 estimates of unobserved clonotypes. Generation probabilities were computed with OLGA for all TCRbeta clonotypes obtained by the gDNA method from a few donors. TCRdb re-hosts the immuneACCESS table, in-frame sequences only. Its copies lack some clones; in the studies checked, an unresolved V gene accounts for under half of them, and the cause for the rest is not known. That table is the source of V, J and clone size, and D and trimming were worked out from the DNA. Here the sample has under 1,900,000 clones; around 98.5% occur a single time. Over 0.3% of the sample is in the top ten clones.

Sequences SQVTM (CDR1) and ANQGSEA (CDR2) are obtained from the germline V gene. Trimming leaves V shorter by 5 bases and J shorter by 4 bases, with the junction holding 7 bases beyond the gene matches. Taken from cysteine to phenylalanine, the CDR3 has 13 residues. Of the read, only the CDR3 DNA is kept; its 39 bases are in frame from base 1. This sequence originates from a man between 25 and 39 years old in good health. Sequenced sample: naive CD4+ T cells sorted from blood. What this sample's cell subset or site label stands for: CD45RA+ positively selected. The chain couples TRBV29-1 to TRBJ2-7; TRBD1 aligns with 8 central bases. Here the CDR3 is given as CSVMTGVRYEQYF. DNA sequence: TGCAGCGTTATGACAGGGGTCAGGTACGAGCAGTACTTC.